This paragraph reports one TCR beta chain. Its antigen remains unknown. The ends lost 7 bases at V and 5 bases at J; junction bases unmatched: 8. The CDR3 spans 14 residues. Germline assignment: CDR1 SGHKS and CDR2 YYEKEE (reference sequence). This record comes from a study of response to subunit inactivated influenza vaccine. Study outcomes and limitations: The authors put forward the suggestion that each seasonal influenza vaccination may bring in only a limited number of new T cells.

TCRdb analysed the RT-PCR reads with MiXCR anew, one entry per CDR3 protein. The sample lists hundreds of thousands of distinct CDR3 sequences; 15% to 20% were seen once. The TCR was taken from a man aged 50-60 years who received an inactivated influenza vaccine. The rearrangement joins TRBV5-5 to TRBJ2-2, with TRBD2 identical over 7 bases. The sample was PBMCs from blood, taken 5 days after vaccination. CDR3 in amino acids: CASRWEGRTGELFF. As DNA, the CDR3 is TGTGCCAGCCGATGGGAGGGGAGGACCGGGGAGCTGTTTTTT.